The source of this T cell receptor beta chain is a study of blood T cell repertoires in COVID-19. Looking at the study overall: Italy, Spain and the United States were the sources of the convalescent and acute COVID-19 samples.

Per the original methods: Reference gene primer amplification in the assay estimated nucleated cell counts. Measured with immunoSEQ multiplex PCR; TCRdb has only the in-frame clones, and not every one. The DNA gave D and trimming, while V, J and clone size come from that table. The sample has more than 50,000 clones; about 75% are singletons. The J segment lost 10 bases and the V segment lost 5 bases, leaving 8 bases of the junction unmatched. Germline V gene data show CDR1 as LGHDT and CDR2 as YNNKEL (reference sequence). The CDR3 sequence is 13 residues long. The specimen sequenced was peripheral blood. This TCR derives from a woman of 80 years or more with acute or convalescent COVID-19. The chain joins TRBV3-1 (or the pseudogene TRBV3-2) to TRBJ1-1; 9 bases line up with TRBD1. The CDR3 protein is CASSSNRGPGAFF. The CDR3 bases are TGTGCCAGCAGCTCCAACAGGGGGCCAGGAGCTTTCTTT.